Listed below are T cell receptor beta chains from one sample, sequenced in a study of OX40 agonist ivuxolimab in advanced cancers. Clones were sequenced by immunoSEQ multiplex PCR, and TCRdb holds only the in-frame ones, with some missing. The table records approximately 61,000 clones, 80% of them present only once. The sample here was CD4+ or CD8+ T cells sorted from blood, taken in a trial of the OX40 agonist ivuxolimab. Every receptor here comes from an adult with an advanced solid tumor such as melanoma, head and neck, liver or kidney cancer. The CDR3 runs from the conserved cysteine through the conserved F or W.

TRBV7-2 CASSLATSGGSSYEQYF
TRBV30 CAWRVLGLNTGELFF
TRBV5-4 CASSYPQGTGGTDTQYF
TRBV6-1 CASSEARQLLYYGYTF
TRBV6-5 CASSYSTGAGANVLTF
TRBV5-6 CASSLERYRSEQYF
TRBV2 CASREDSSQPQHF
TRBV6-5 CASRPSGGSYNEQFF
TRBV7-2 CASSLEGSATLSGYTF
TRBV30 CAFSTSGGNYEQYF
TRBV4-1 CASSSLAGANQPQHF
TRBV10-1 CASSESKRATQYF
TRBV19 CASSIGAPSTGELFF
TRBV30 CAWSPLLSGGVYEQYF
TRBV6-6 CASSYSTAKNIQYF
TRBV5-6 CASSLGLSGGFF
TRBV5-4 CASSSTGGNEQFF
TRBV10-3 CAISSDLSPGANVLTF
TRBV5-4 CASSFKIAYNEQFF
TRBV18 CASSPPSSGLSSYNEQFF
TRBV10-3 CAISDYRESRPYEQYF
TRBV2 CASSLRGIEAFF
TRBV7-2 CASSTTQGEAFF
TRBV5-6 CASSLDRSNEQFF